What follows are 26 T cell receptor beta chains derived from one specimen sequenced in a study of blood T cell repertoires in COVID-19. Data came from immunoSEQ multiplex PCR; TCRdb stores just in-frame clones and leaves some out. The sample contains 300,000 to 450,000 clones, roughly 77% of which appear only once. The sample comprised peripheral blood. The receptors here all came from a human donor with acute or convalescent COVID-19. The donor label of this sample is uncertain.

This clone was detected only a few times. V gene TRBV6-5 combines with J gene TRBJ2-7; D is uncertain. V lost 4 bases and J 0 bases, leaving 13 bases between the germline ends. Germline V lookup: CDR1 MNHEY, CDR2 SVGAGI. The CDR3 totals 15 residues. DNA for the CDR3: TGTGCCAGCAGTTCCCAAAGGAGACTCTCCTACGAGCAGTACTTC. Translating gives CASSSQRRLSYEQYF.

The chain joins TRBV18 to TRBJ2-2; 7 bases map to TRBD1. With V trimmed by 6 bases and J by 4 bases, 11 bases remained unmatched. CDR3 size: 16 residues. Germline values: CDR1 KGHSH, CDR2 LQKENI. CDR3 in amino acids: CASSPTGDGSTGELFF. DNA for the CDR3: TGTGCCAGCTCCCCAACAGGGGATGGGAGCACCGGGGAGCTGTTTTTT.

The rearrangement joins TRBV19 to TRBJ1-1; TRBD1 is a possible D gene (6 bases). Trimming left V 0 bases short and J 4 bases short, with 12 bases between. The germline V gene has CDR1 LNHDA and CDR2 SQIVND (reference sequence). The CDR3 extends over 15 amino acids. CDR3 sequence: CASSIEGTSSTEAFF. The CDR3 DNA is TGTGCCAGTAGTATAGAGGGGACAAGCTCCACTGAAGCTTTCTTT.

The V call is TRBV4-1, the J call TRBJ1-2; no definite D call. CDR3 length: 14 residues. Germline V gives CDR1 MGHRA, CDR2 YSYEKL. Trimming took 0 bases from V and 1 from J, leaving 6 bases between them. The CDR3 sequence: CASSQELVNYGYTF. CDR3 coding DNA: TGCGCCAGCAGCCAAGAATTAGTTAACTATGGCTACACCTTC.

The genes are TRBV20-1 and TRBJ1-1; no clear D. This CDR3 is 13 amino acids long. Germline-derived CDR1 and CDR2 are DFQATT and SNEGSKA (reference sequence). The V and J ends lost 3 bases and 1 base respectively, with 9 bases between them. DNA of the CDR3: TGCAGTGCTAGTCCTGGGCCGAACACTGAAGCTTTCTTT. Translation gives CSASPGPNTEAFF.

The chain uses TRBV30 and TRBJ1-4; 11 bases map to TRBD1. The CDR3 extends over 14 amino acids. The germline V gene has CDR1 GTSNPN and CDR2 SVGIG (reference sequence). The ends lost 8 bases at V and 0 bases at J; junction bases unmatched: 2. This chain's CDR3 is CATGQGATNEKLFF. The CDR3 coding sequence is TGTGCCACGGGACAGGGGGCAACTAATGAAAAACTGTTTTTT.

V usage is TRBV6-5 and J usage is TRBJ2-4; 7 bases line up with TRBD1. Germline-derived CDR1 and CDR2 are MNHEY and SVGAGI. Losses at the gene ends were 4 bases for V and 0 bases for J; bases not matched to a gene: 3. CDR3 length: 15 residues. The CDR3 DNA reads as TGTGCCAGCAGTTCGAGGGGGCTAGCCAAAAACATTCAGTACTTC. This gives the protein CASSSRGLAKNIQYF.

This sequence joins TRBV6-5 and TRBJ2-1; TRBD1 is a possible D gene (6 bases). Looked up from germline, CDR1 is MNHEY and CDR2 is SVGAGI. This CDR3 comprises 13 residues. V lost 6 bases, J lost 8 bases, and 14 bases lay in between. The CDR3 DNA is TGTGCCAGCAGCGCACAGGGACCGTATGAGCAGTTCTTC. Encoded protein: CASSAQGPYEQFF.

The rearrangement uses TRBV5-4 and TRBJ2-1, with D possibly being TRBD1 (5 bases). Germline values: CDR1 SGHNT, CDR2 YYREEE (reference sequence). The length of the CDR3 is 16 residues. Trimming took off 4 bases at V and 8 bases at J, with 22 bases between the two ends. Written as DNA, the CDR3 is TGTGCCAGCAGCCGTACCCCTGCGGCAGGGTGGCATGAGCAGTTCTTC. Translated, it gives CASSRTPAAGWHEQFF.

V gene TRBV5-6 combines with J gene TRBJ2-1; D remains unclear. V shed 1 base and J shed 2 bases, with 4 bases lying between them. Per the germline V gene, CDR1 is SGHDT and CDR2 is YYEEEE. The CDR3 length is 13 residues. The CDR3 sequence: CASSLTAYNEQFF. The CDR3 bases are TGTGCCAGCAGCTTGACAGCCTACAATGAGCAGTTCTTC.

The chain recombines TRBV27 with TRBJ2-3, with a tentative D call TRBD2 (6 bases). The germline V gene has CDR1 MNHEY and CDR2 SMNVEV (reference sequence). This CDR3 contains 14 residues. Trimming removed 5 bases from V and 4 bases from J, with 13 bases in between. This CDR3 is CASSGTYIPDTQYF. The CDR3 region has the DNA TGTGCCAGCAGTGGGACTTATATACCAGATACGCAGTATTTT.

J is TRBJ2-7 and V is TRBV20-1; D is ambiguous. Per germline, CDR1 DFQATT and CDR2 SNEGSKA (reference sequence). The CDR3 contains 15 residues. V was clipped by 3 bases and J by 0 bases, with 15 bases between them. CDR3 sequence (DNA): TGCAGTGCTAGTCAGGTTAGGTTAAGCTCCTACGAGCAGTACTTC. This gives the protein CSASQVRLSSYEQYF.

The CDR3 region is CASSLEPGLTFYGYTF. In DNA, the CDR3 is TGTGCCAGCAGCTTAGAGCCAGGGCTTACGTTCTATGGCTACACCTTC. This chain uses TRBV11-2 with TRBJ1-2; D is possibly TRBD1 (5 bases). Germline V gene sequence: CDR1 SGHAT, CDR2 FQNNGV. This CDR3 spans 16 amino acids. Trimming shortened V by 0 bases and J by 4 bases, and 15 bases separated the two germline ends.

The chain recombines TRBV19 with TRBJ1-4; the match to TRBD1 covers 7 bases. Germline trimming cut 6 bases from V and 0 bases from J; bases unmatched to any gene: 7. Germline V gene sequence: CDR1 LNHDA, CDR2 SQIVND (reference sequence). This CDR3 region has 16 residues. The CDR3 coding sequence is TGTGCCAGTAGGTCGGGACAGTTGGCAACTAATGAAAAACTGTTTTTT. This translates into CASRSGQLATNEKLFF.

The chain is built from TRBV2 and TRBJ2-7; D possibly corresponds to TRBD2 (5 bases). CDR3 length: 14 residues. The germline gives CDR1 SNHLY, CDR2 FYNNEI. Between the trimmed V and J ends, which lost 6 bases and 6 bases, there was a span of 18 bases. DNA for the CDR3: TGTGCCAGCAGCGCCGGACCACTAGGGTTCGAGCAGTACTTC. This sequence encodes CASSAGPLGFEQYF.

This clone was found a few times. The chain carries TRBV18 and TRBJ2-1, with a weak D call TRBD1 (5 bases). Germline V gives CDR1 KGHSH, CDR2 LQKENI. This CDR3 spans 14 amino acids. Between the trimmed V and J ends, which lost 10 bases and 1 base, there was a span of 14 bases. For the CDR3, the DNA is TGTGCCAACGACCACAGGTTATCCTACAATGAGCAGTTCTTC. It translates to CANDHRLSYNEQFF.

V is TRBV6-5 and J is TRBJ1-5; D not resolved. Trimming removed 0 bases from V and 3 bases from J, with 9 bases in between. This CDR3 is built from 15 residues. CDR1 MNHEY and CDR2 SVGAGI come from the germline V gene. CDR3 amino acids: CASSYSRGHNQPQHF. The CDR3 DNA sequence: TGTGCCAGCAGTTACTCGAGAGGGCACAATCAGCCCCAGCATTTT.

This chain links TRBV4-1 with TRBJ2-3; D might be TRBD1 (6 bases). Trimming left V 4 bases short and J 1 base short, with 6 bases between. The CDR3 sequence is 13 residues long. CDR1 and CDR2 (germline): MGHRA, YSYEKL. The CDR3 loop is CASSRQGTDTQYF. In DNA form, the CDR3 reads TGCGCCAGCAGCCGACAGGGCACAGATACGCAGTATTTT.

This chain joins TRBV13 and TRBJ1-2, with 9 bases that match TRBD1. The CDR3 runs to 14 residues. Germline CDR1 PRHDT, CDR2 FYEKMQ (reference sequence). Trimming removed 5 bases from V and 3 bases from J; junction bases left unmatched: 4. The CDR3 is CASSGTGSDYGYTF. The CDR3 DNA reads as TGTGCCAGCAGCGGGACAGGGTCGGACTATGGCTACACCTTC.

Only a few counts were recorded for this clone. The V gene is TRBV11-2, the J gene TRBJ2-1; D not resolved. CDR1 SGHAT and CDR2 FQNNGV come from the germline V gene. The length of the CDR3 is 15 residues. V lost 1 base, J lost 2 bases, and 9 bases lay in between. For the CDR3, the DNA is TGTGCCAGCAGCTTAGCCGAGACTCCCTACAATGAGCAGTTCTTC. As protein: CASSLAETPYNEQFF.

The chain employs TRBV11-2 and TRBJ2-7; 7 nucleotides align to TRBD1. The CDR3 contains 17 residues. Germline values: CDR1 SGHAT, CDR2 FQNNGV. V was pared by 3 bases and J by 1 base, with 12 bases of the junction left unmatched. The CDR3 nucleotides are TGTGCCAGCAGCTTGAGACGCCAGACAGGGTTGTCCTACGAGCAGTACTTC. The encoded protein is CASSLRRQTGLSYEQYF.

This chain uses TRBV6-1 with TRBJ2-7, with D perhaps matching TRBD2 (5 bases). The CDR3 consists of 13 residues. Germline values: CDR1 MNHNS, CDR2 SASEGT. V gave up 2 bases and J gave up 3 bases, with 8 bases separating them. The CDR3 is CASSETSIYEQYF. The CDR3 nucleotides read TGTGCCAGCAGTGAAACTAGTATCTACGAGCAGTACTTC.

This clone was seen a handful of times. The chain combines TRBV6-5 with TRBJ2-1, with 8 bases aligning to TRBD1. Germline V gene data show CDR1 as MNHEY and CDR2 as SVGAGI. This CDR3 contains 12 residues. The trim removed 5 bases at V and 10 bases at J, leaving 4 bases unmatched. This CDR3 reads CASSRQGYEQFF. CDR3 sequence (DNA): TGTGCCAGCAGTAGACAGGGGTACGAGCAGTTCTTC.

V gene TRBV2 combines with J gene TRBJ2-1; D gene uncertain. The CDR3 totals 16 residues. Trimming took off 6 bases at V and 2 bases at J, with 17 bases between the two ends. Germline V gene sequence: CDR1 SNHLY, CDR2 FYNNEI. In nucleotides, the CDR3 is TGTGCCAGCAGCGCCGTAGAGGCCCCACCCTACAATGAGCAGTTCTTC. It is translated as CASSAVEAPPYNEQFF.

The rearrangement uses TRBV7-2 and TRBJ1-5, with D possibly TRBD1 on 5 matching bases. From germline, CDR1 is SGHTA and CDR2 FQGNSA. The V gene lost 11 bases and the J gene lost 6 bases, with 17 bases spanning the gap. The CDR3 extends over 13 amino acids. CDR3 sequence: CASKGGVTQPQHF. DNA for the CDR3: TGTGCCTCCAAGGGAGGGGTCACTCAGCCCCAGCATTTT.

The sample holds one count of this clone. The rearrangement joins TRBV2 to TRBJ2-5, with D tentatively TRBD2 (6 bases). This CDR3 contains 13 residues. The germline CDR1 and CDR2 sequences are SNHLY and FYNNEI. V was pared by 4 bases and J by 10 bases, with 16 bases between. The CDR3 loop reads CASSGGELGSQYF. CDR3 coding DNA: TGTGCCAGCAGTGGGGGGGAATTGGGCAGCCAGTACTTC.